This T cell receptor (beta chain) derives from a study of cytomegalovirus exposure and HLA in healthy donors. CDR1 SGHVS and CDR2 FQNEAQ come from the germline V gene. V was clipped by 5 bases and J by 2 bases; unmatched bases: 5. The CDR3 consists of 14 residues. TCRdb's copy holds only in-frame clones and misses some; the assay was immunoSEQ multiplex PCR. Of some 150,000 clones detected, about 86% appear once; the ten largest clones hold 2.1%. The chain recombines TRBV7-8 with TRBJ1-2, with TRBD1 matching 7 bases. The sample consisted of PBMCs. The TCR originated in a human donor in good health. CDR3 region: CASSERQGNYGYTF. DNA for the CDR3: TGTGCCAGCAGCGAGCGACAGGGCAACTATGGCTACACCTTC.